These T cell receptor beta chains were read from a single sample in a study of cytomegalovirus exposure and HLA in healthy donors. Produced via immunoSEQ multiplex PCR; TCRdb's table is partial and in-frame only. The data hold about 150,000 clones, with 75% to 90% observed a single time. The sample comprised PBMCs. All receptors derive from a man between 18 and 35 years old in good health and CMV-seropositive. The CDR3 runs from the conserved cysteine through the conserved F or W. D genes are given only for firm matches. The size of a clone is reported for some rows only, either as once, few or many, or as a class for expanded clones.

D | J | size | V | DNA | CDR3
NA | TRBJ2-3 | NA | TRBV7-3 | TGTGCCAGCAGCTTAAACGGGGAAACTAGCACAGATACGCAGTATTTT | CASSLNGETSTDTQYF
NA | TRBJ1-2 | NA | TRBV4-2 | TGTGCCAGCAGCCCTTTTCTAGTGGCTGTTTCTAACTATGGCTACACCTTC | CASSPFLVAVSNYGYTF
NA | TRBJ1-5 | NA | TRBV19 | TGTGCCAGTACCAAGACCCCGGGACACAATCAGCCCCAGCATTTT | CASTKTPGHNQPQHF
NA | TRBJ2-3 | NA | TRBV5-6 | TGTGCCAGCAGCTCGTTTTTACAGGGAGGCACAGATACGCAGTATTTT | CASSSFLQGGTDTQYF
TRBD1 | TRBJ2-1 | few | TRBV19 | TGTGCCAGTAGTATGGGGGACAGCAACAATGAGCAGTTCTTC | CASSMGDSNNEQFF
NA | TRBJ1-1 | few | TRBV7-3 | TGTGCCAGCAGCTTAAACGGGAACACTGAAGCTTTCTTT | CASSLNGNTEAFF
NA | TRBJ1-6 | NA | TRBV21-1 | TGTGCCAGCAGGCTTGGGGCTCGGAATTCACCCCTCCACTTT | CASRLGARNSPLHF
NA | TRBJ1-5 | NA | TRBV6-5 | TGTGCCAGCAGTTCCATGACAGGCTATCAGCCCCAGCATTTT | CASSSMTGYQPQHF
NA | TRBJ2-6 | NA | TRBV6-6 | TGTGCCAGCAGTCCAAGGATAGCGAACGTCCTGACTTTC | CASSPRIANVLTF
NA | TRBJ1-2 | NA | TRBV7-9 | TGTGCCAGCAGCTTAGTGACAGACTATGGCTACACCTTC | CASSLVTDYGYTF
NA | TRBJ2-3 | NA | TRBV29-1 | TGCAGCGCTCCCGGACAGCAGAACACAGATACGCAGTATTTT | CSAPGQQNTDTQYF
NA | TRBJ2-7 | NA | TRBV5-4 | TGTGCCAGCAGCCAGCAGCAGGGACTGGGGGAGCAGTACTTC | CASSQQQGLGEQYF
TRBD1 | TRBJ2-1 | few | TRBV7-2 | TGTGCCAGCAGACCCAGGGGGTCCTACAATGAGCAGTTCTTC | CASRPRGSYNEQFF
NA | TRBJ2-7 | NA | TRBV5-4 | TGTGCCAGCAGCCCCAGTGCCGGGAACTACGAGCAGTACTTC | CASSPSAGNYEQYF
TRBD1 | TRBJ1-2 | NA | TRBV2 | TGTGCCAGCAGTAAGGGGACAGGGGGTAACTATGGCTACACCTTC | CASSKGTGGNYGYTF
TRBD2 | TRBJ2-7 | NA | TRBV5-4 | TGTGCCAGCAGCCCGCCGACTAGCGGGAGTGTCCACGAGCAGTACTTC | CASSPPTSGSVHEQYF
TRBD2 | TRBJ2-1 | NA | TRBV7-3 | TGTGCCAGCAGCTTGGTAGCGGGGGCCAACAATGAGCAGTTCTTC | CASSLVAGANNEQFF
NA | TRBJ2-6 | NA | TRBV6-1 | TGTGCCAGCAGTGTACGGAGGGGGGGCTCTGGGGCCAACGTCCTGACTTTC | CASSVRRGGSGANVLTF
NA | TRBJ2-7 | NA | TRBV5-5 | TGTGCCAGCAGCTTGGGCAGCTCCTACGAGCAGTACTTC | CASSLGSSYEQYF
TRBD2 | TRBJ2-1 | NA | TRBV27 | TGTGCCAGCACCGGGAGGACTAGCTCCTACAATGAGCAGTTCTTC | CASTGRTSSYNEQFF
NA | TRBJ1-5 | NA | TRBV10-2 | TGCGCCAGCAGTGAGGAAGGGAGGGGAAATCAGCCCCAGCATTTT | CASSEEGRGNQPQHF
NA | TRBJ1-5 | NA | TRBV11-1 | TGTGCCAGCAGCCTGGACAGCCTACCCAATCAGCCCCAGCATTTT | CASSLDSLPNQPQHF
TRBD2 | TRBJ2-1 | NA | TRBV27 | TGTGCCAGCAGTTTAGGTAGCGGGGGGGGGAATGAGCAGTTCTTC | CASSLGSGGGNEQFF
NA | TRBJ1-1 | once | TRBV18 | TGTGCCAGCTCACCACCCGGAGCATTAGAGGACACTGAAGCTTTCTTT | CASSPPGALEDTEAFF
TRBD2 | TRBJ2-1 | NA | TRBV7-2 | TGTGCCAGCAGCCTCCTTCCAGCGGGAGGATCGGGAGAGCAGTTCTTC | CASSLLPAGGSGEQFF
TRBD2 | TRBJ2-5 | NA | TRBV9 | TGTGCCAGCTCCGTTGGGACTACCCAAGAGACCCAGTACTTC | CASSVGTTQETQYF
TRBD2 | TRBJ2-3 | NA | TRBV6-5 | TGTGCCAGCAGTTACTCGACTAGCAGCACAGATACGCAGTATTTT | CASSYSTSSTDTQYF
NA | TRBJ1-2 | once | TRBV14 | TGTGCCAGCAGCCAAGCCCCGGACAAATTCCGGGATGGCTACACCTTC | CASSQAPDKFRDGYTF
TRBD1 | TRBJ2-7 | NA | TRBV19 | TGTGCCAGTAGTCCGGGACAGGGTCTATACTACGAGCAGTACTTC | CASSPGQGLYYEQYF
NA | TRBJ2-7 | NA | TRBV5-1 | TGCGCCAGCAGCTTGGTGGGGGGAGGCGAGCAGTACTTC | CASSLVGGGEQYF
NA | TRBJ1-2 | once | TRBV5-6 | TGTGCCAGCAGCCAGACAGTTCCCTATGGCTACACCTTC | CASSQTVPYGYTF
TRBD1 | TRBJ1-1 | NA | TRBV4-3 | TGCGCCAGCAGCCAAAGGGACAGGGGGCTTACTGAAGCTTTCTTT | CASSQRDRGLTEAFF
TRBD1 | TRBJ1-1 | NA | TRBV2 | TGTGCCAGCAGTAAAGGACAGGGGGAATGGACTGAAGCTTTCTTT | CASSKGQGEWTEAFF
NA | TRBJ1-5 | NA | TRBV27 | TGTGCCAGCAGCCTCTTCGGGGGAAGCAATCAGCCCCAGCATTTT | CASSLFGGSNQPQHF
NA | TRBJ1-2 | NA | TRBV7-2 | TGTGCCAGCAGCCCGGAGGGGGGGGCTAACTATGGCTACACCTTC | CASSPEGGANYGYTF
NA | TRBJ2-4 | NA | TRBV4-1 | TGCGCCAGCAGCCACCCCCGACAGAGATTAGCCAAAAACATTCAGTACTTC | CASSHPRQRLAKNIQYF
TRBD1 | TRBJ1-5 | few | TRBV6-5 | TGTGCCAGCAGTACCCGACAGGGTCCCACTCAGCCCCAGCATTTT | CASSTRQGPTQPQHF
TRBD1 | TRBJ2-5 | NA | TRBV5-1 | TGCGCCAGCAGCCGACAGGGCGAGGAGACCCAGTACTTC | CASSRQGEETQYF
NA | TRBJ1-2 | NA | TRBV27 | TGTGCCACTGGAGCCGCAGACAACTATGGCTACACCTTC | CATGAADNYGYTF
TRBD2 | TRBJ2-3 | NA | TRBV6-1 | TGTGCCAGCATGCGGCGGGGGAGCACAGATACGCAGTATTTT | CASMRRGSTDTQYF
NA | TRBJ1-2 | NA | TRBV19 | TGTGCCAGTATGGGCAGGGGCTTTGGCTACACCTTC | CASMGRGFGYTF
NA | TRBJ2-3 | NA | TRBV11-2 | TGTGCCAGCAGCTTAGATCTCCTAGCGGATACGCAGTATTTT | CASSLDLLADTQYF
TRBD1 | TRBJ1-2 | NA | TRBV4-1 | TGCGCCAGCAGCCAAGGAGAGACAGGGGGGGGAAAAGCTAACTATGGCTACACCTTC | CASSQGETGGGKANYGYTF
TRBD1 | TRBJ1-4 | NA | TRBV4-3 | TGCGCCAGCAGCCAAACCCAGGGACAGGGAGGAGAAAAACTGTTTTTT | CASSQTQGQGGEKLFF
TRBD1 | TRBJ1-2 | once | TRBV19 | TGTGCCAGTAGCGGGACAGGGGGCCGTTTCGACGGCTACACCTTC | CASSGTGGRFDGYTF
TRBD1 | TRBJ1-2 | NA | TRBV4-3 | TGCGCCAGCAGCCAGGAGGGACAGGGGGATGGCGGCTACACCTTC | CASSQEGQGDGGYTF
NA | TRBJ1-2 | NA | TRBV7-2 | TGTGCCAGCAGCCATCGATCGGACAGCTATGGCTACACCTTC | CASSHRSDSYGYTF
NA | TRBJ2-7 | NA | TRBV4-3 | TGCGCCAGCAGCCAAGATGGAGGAGGGGGCCAGTACTTC | CASSQDGGGGQYF
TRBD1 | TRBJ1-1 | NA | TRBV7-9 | TGTGCCAGCAGCTTAGCGGAGGGGGACAGAGCTTTCTTT | CASSLAEGDRAFF
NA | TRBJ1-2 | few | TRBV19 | TGTGCCAGTAGTATAGAGTCAGGCCTCTATGGCTACACCTTC | CASSIESGLYGYTF
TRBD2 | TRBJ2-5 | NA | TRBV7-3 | TGTGCCAGCAGCACTAGCGGGCATGAAGAGACCCAGTACTTC | CASSTSGHEETQYF
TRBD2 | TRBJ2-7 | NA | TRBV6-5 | TGTGCCAGCAGCCCCGGACTAGCGGGAGGCGAGCAGTACTTC | CASSPGLAGGEQYF
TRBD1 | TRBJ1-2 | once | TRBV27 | TGTGCCAGCAGTTTATTTGCGGACAGGGGGCTAAAGGGCTATGGCTACACCTTC | CASSLFADRGLKGYGYTF